This T cell receptor (beta chain) is drawn from a study of T cell responses to AZD1222 COVID-19 vaccine. Second-dose intervals of approximately 4 or approximately 12 weeks were pooled. Generated by immunoSEQ multiplex PCR, the TCRdb table keeps only in-frame clones and is missing some. The table lists fewer than 150,000 clones, 85% to 95% of them singletons. Turning to this clone: The antigen is undetermined.

Study-wide findings and caveats: The sample set comprised mostly white British donors with more females, and clonal diversity was possibly underestimated. Baseline serology detected seropositivity in only 6 or 7 AZD1222 recipients. Spike was spanned by vaccine-associated CD4 TCRs, with dominance at 160-218 and 743-854.

Trimming took 3 bases from V and 6 from J, leaving 2 bases between them. The CDR3 sequence is 11 residues long. V and J are TRBV12-3 or TRBV12-4 and TRBJ2-2; D gene uncertain. Here the sequenced sample was peripheral blood, taken 28 days after the second AZD1222 dose. This sequence originates from an adult who received the AZD1222 COVID-19 vaccine. As DNA, the CDR3 is TGTGCCAGCAGTTTTCCCGGGGAGCTGTTTTTT. Protein product: CASSFPGELFF.